This T cell receptor beta chain emerged from a study of yellow fever vaccine responses in identical twins (dated by TCRdb to between 2017 and 2018). The study in broad terms: Focusing on identical twins, the study followed the T cell clones that responded to the vaccine, and did so with precision. Study-wide findings and limitations: According to the authors, the vaccine-induced T cell response in identical twins seemed to be partly convergent and partly specific to each individual.

The library was produced with RT-PCR. Reads for this sample came from an Illumina HiSeq 2500. TCRdb handled the public reads itself, with Q25 trimming in fastp and clone calling in MiXCR, and kept productive beta chains. Each entry merges the rows of one CDR3 protein and shows their most common DNA and genes. The sample includes about 14,000 distinct CDR3 sequences, with roughly 80% observed a single time. The ten largest account for 0.67% of the sample. CDR1 and CDR2 (SNHLY, FYNNEI) derive from the germline V gene. A distance of 18 bases separates the germline ends of V and J, which lose 7 bases and 0 bases respectively. The CDR3 holds 16 amino acids from the cysteine to the phenylalanine. CDR3 DNA is the only sequence kept; it has 48 bases, read in frame from the first base. Remarks on this clonotype: It lacks a known antigen. Base-call qualities are not available, and no considerably larger clone is one nucleotide away.

The chain joins TRBV2 to TRBJ1-2; the best D guess is TRBD1, with 5 bases matching. This TCR was recovered from a woman younger than 30 who received the yellow fever vaccine. Donor details come from another sample of the same person, matched by shared clones. Sequences were derived from T cells from blood (PBMCs), unsorted or a sorted subset (not recorded which), sampled before or after yellow fever vaccination (not recorded which). The CDR3 in this case is CASIVGRELTNYGYTF. The sequenced DNA: TGTGCCAGCATCGTGGGCAGGGAGTTGACTAACTATGGCTACACCTTC.